These T cell receptor beta chains were read from a single sample in a study of CD8 T cells in Susac syndrome. MiXCR, applied by TCRdb to the immunoSEQ multiplex PCR reads, yields one record per CDR3 protein. This table has about 200,000 distinct CDR3 sequences, 95% appearing once. Sequences were obtained from CD4+ T cells from PBMCs. These receptors originate from a human donor in good health. The CDR3 runs from the conserved cysteine through the conserved F or W. A D gene is named only where the DNA matches it firmly. Clone sizes are given selectively: once, few, many, or a class where the clone is expanded.

cdr3_length | d_call | clone_size | j_call | v_call | cdr3_aa | cdr3_nt
15 | TRBD1 | . | TRBJ1-2 | TRBV25-1 | CASSESGTGIFGYTF | TGTGCCAGCAGTGAATCCGGGACAGGTATCTTTGGCTACACCTTC
16 | TRBD1 | . | TRBJ2-7 | TRBV15 | CATSRDLGQGASEQYF | TGTGCCACCAGCAGAGATCTGGGACAGGGGGCAAGCGAGCAGTACTTC
15 | TRBD1 | . | TRBJ2-3 | TRBV27 | CASSPYRGSTDTQYF | TGTGCCAGCAGTCCCTACAGGGGTAGCACAGATACGCAGTATTTT
14 | . | . | TRBJ2-2 | TRBV10-3 | CAALGAGNTGELFF | TGTGCCGCACTGGGGGCAGGGAACACCGGGGAGCTGTTTTTT
15 | . | . | TRBJ2-3 | TRBV29-1 | CSVEGGGAVTDTQYF | TGCAGCGTTGAAGGGGGTGGTGCCGTCACAGATACGCAGTATTTT
15 | . | . | TRBJ1-1 | TRBV12-3/TRBV12-4 | CASSFEGQLNTEAFF | TGTGCCAGCAGTTTCGAGGGTCAGTTGAACACTGAAGCTTTCTTT
14 | . | once | TRBJ2-1 | TRBV25-1 | CASSESNTVGEQFF | TGTGCCAGCAGTGAATCGAATACTGTAGGAGAGCAGTTCTTC
12 | . | . | TRBJ2-7 | TRBV29-1 | CSVVTGTYEQYF | TGCAGCGTCGTAACAGGTACCTACGAGCAGTACTTC
13 | . | . | TRBJ1-5 | TRBV20-1 | CSASQGTDQPQHF | TGCAGTGCTAGTCAGGGTACGGATCAGCCCCAGCATTTT
14 | . | . | TRBJ1-3 | TRBV2 | CASSVNRDGNTIYF | TGTGCCAGCAGTGTCAACAGGGATGGAAACACCATATATTTT
15 | TRBD2 | . | TRBJ2-7 | TRBV3-1 | CASSPRTGTTYEQYF | TGTGCCAGCAGCCCCCGAACCGGGACTACCTACGAGCAGTACTTC
14 | . | . | TRBJ2-3 | TRBV5-1 | CASSLDRDTDTQYF | TGCGCCAGCAGCTTGGATCGGGACACAGATACGCAGTATTTT
15 | . | . | TRBJ2-2 | TRBV5-4 | CASSLDGSNTGELFF | TGTGCCAGCAGCTTGGACGGCTCGAACACCGGGGAGCTGTTTTTT
19 | . | . | TRBJ2-3 | TRBV20-1 | CSARARGSFGGRGTDTQYF | TGCAGTGCTAGAGCTCGCGGTTCGTTTGGGGGCCGGGGCACAGATACGCAGTATTTT
15 | . | . | TRBJ2-1 | TRBV18 | CASSLSPTPYNEQFF | TGTGCCAGCTCATTATCCCCTACTCCATACAATGAGCAGTTCTTC
14 | TRBD1 | once | TRBJ2-7 | TRBV20-1 | CSAPLPGQVYEQYF | TGCAGTGCACCCCTCCCGGGACAGGTCTACGAGCAGTACTTC
16 | . | . | TRBJ1-2 | TRBV12-3/TRBV12-4 | CASSHQALEANYGYTF | TGTGCCAGCAGCCATCAGGCCCTGGAAGCTAACTATGGCTACACCTTC
14 | . | . | TRBJ2-2 | TRBV30 | CAWSSGGHTGELFF | TGTGCCTGGAGTTCCGGAGGGCACACCGGGGAGCTGTTTTTT
15 | . | once | TRBJ2-3 | TRBV7-8 | CASSLGGFGADTQYF | TGTGCCAGCAGCTTAGGCGGGTTCGGGGCAGATACGCAGTATTTT
13 | . | . | TRBJ2-3 | TRBV20-1 | CSALDSPTDTQYF | TGCAGTGCTCTTGACAGCCCCACAGATACGCAGTATTTT
16 | . | . | TRBJ2-6 | TRBV20-1 | CSASRAGGSGANVLTF | TGCAGTGCTAGTCGGGCAGGGGGGTCTGGGGCCAACGTCCTGACTTTC
14 | . | . | TRBJ2-7 | TRBV12-3/TRBV12-4 | CASSPVPISYEQYF | TGTGCCAGCAGTCCCGTCCCAATCTCCTACGAGCAGTACTTC
13 | . | . | TRBJ1-1 | TRBV12-3/TRBV12-4 | CASTAGEGTEAFF | TGTGCCAGCACCGCGGGAGAGGGCACTGAAGCTTTCTTT
17 | . | . | TRBJ2-7 | TRBV20-1 | CSAKGPSLGPKRYEQYF | TGCAGTGCGAAGGGCCCTTCACTGGGGCCGAAGCGCTACGAGCAGTACTTC
12 | . | . | TRBJ1-2 | TRBV5-6 | CASSLIFGGYTF | TGTGCCAGCAGCTTGATCTTCGGTGGCTACACCTTC
16 | . | . | TRBJ2-1 | TRBV24-1 | CATSDHAGTSYNEQFF | TGTGCCACCAGTGACCATGCCGGGACATCCTACAATGAGCAGTTCTTC
12 | . | few | TRBJ1-4 | TRBV18 | CASSQEGEKLFF | TGTGCCAGCTCACAGGAGGGGGAAAAACTGTTTTTT
13 | . | . | TRBJ2-2 | TRBV29-1 | CSAVRQMTGELFF | TGCAGCGCTGTAAGGCAGATGACCGGGGAGCTGTTTTTT
15 | . | . | TRBJ2-7 | TRBV4-3 | CASSQEPAGDYEQYF | TGCGCCAGCAGCCAAGAACCGGCAGGGGACTACGAGCAGTACTTC
14 | . | . | TRBJ2-7 | TRBV18 | CASSQRDGRAEQYF | TGTGCCAGCTCTCAACGGGACGGAAGGGCCGAGCAGTACTTC
16 | . | . | TRBJ2-2 | TRBV20-1 | CSATRAGFLNTGELFF | TGCAGTGCTACCAGAGCAGGGTTCCTCAACACCGGGGAGCTGTTTTTT
13 | . | . | TRBJ2-3 | TRBV20-1 | CSADEGGTDTQYF | TGCAGTGCCGACGAGGGAGGCACAGATACGCAGTATTTT